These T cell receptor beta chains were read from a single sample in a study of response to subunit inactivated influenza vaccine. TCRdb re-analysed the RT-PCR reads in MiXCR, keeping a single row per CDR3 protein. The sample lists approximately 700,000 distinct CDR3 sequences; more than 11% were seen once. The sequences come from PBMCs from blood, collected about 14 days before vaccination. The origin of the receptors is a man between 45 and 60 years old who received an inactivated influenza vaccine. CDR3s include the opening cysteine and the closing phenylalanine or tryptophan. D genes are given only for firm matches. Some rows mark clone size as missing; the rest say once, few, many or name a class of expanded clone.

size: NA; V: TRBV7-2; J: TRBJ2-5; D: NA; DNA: TGTGCCAGCAGCCCGAATAAAGAGACCCAGTACTTC; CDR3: CASSPNKETQYF
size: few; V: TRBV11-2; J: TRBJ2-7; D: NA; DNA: TGTGCCAGCAGCTTAGTGGGCGGGTCCAACTACGAGCAGTACTTC; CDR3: CASSLVGGSNYEQYF
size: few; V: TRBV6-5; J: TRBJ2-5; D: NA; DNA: TGTGCCAGCAGTTCCCCGACCTCGGGGAAAATCCAAGAGACCCAGTACTTC; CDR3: CASSSPTSGKIQETQYF
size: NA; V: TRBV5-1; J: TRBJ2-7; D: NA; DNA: TGCGCCAGCAGTTTGAATATACAGGGTAACGAGCAGTACTTC; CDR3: CASSLNIQGNEQYF
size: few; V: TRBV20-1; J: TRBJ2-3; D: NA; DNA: TGCAGTGCTAGCGCACAGGGATACACAGATACGCAGTATTTT; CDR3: CSASAQGYTDTQYF
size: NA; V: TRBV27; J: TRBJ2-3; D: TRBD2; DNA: TGTGCCAGCAGTTTTCTAGCGGCCACAGATACGCAGTATTTT; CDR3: CASSFLAATDTQYF
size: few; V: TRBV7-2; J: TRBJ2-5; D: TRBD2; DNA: TGTGCCAGCAGCCTGTTTAGCGGGAAGACGGAGACCCAGTACTTC; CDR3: CASSLFSGKTETQYF
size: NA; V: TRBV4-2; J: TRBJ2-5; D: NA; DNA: TGTGCCAGCGGCCAAGATAGGAACGACGTGACGGGAGAGACCCAGTACTTC; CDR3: CASGQDRNDVTGETQYF
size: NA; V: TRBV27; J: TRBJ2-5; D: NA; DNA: TGTGCCAGCAGACCCACGTTGACAGTACAAGAGACCCAGTACTTC; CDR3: CASRPTLTVQETQYF
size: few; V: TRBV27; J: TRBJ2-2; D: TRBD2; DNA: TGTGCCAGCAGTTTCGGGGTAGCGGGAGGCACCGGGGAGCTGTTTTTT; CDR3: CASSFGVAGGTGELFF
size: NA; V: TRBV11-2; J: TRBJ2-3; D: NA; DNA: TGTGCCAGCAGCTTTGGAGGGTCGGGAGATACGCAGTATTTT; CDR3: CASSFGGSGDTQYF
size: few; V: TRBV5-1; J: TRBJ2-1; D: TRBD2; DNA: TGCGCCAGCAGCTTGGCCCTAGCGGGAGGGTCTGGGAATGAGCAGTTCTTC; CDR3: CASSLALAGGSGNEQFF